Given below is one TCR beta chain in context. This study enrolled people aged about 18 to 95 from 20 to 25 US geographic areas. In Cohort 3, a recovered donor had either two negative PCRs, clearance, or symptom resolution. The germline V gene encodes CDR1 GTSNPN and CDR2 SVGIG (reference sequence). This CDR3 is built from 13 residues. The V gene end was trimmed by 2 bases and the J gene end by 4 bases; junction bases not matched to a gene: 5. The data belong to a study of blood T cell repertoires in COVID-19. TCRdb's table, derived via immunoSEQ multiplex PCR, lists solely in-frame clones and lacks some. The repertoire holds hundreds of thousands of clones, about 88% seen once, with under 1.3% in the top ten.

The chain joins TRBV30 to TRBJ2-7; 7 bases are a match to TRBD1. Sequenced: PBMCs or T cells enriched from blood (not recorded which). The source of this sequence is a woman between 25 and 40 years old who had recovered from COVID-19. The CDR3 is CAWSTGTEYEQYF. CDR3 bases: TGTGCCTGGAGTACCGGGACAGAATACGAGCAGTACTTC.